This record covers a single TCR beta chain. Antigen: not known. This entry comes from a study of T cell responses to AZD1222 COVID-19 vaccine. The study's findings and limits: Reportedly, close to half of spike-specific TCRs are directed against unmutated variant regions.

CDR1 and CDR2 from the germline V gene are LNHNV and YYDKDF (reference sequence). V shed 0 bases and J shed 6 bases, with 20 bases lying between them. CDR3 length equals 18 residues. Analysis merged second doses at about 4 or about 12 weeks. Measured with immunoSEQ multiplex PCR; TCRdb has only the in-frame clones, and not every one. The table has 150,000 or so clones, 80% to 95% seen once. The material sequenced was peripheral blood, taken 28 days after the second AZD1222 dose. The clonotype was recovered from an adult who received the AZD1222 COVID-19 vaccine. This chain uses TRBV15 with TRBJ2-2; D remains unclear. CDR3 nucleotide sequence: TGTGCCACCAGCAGAGATATTTTATGGCAGGTAGGTCCCGGGGAGCTGTTTTTT. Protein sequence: CATSRDILWQVGPGELFF.